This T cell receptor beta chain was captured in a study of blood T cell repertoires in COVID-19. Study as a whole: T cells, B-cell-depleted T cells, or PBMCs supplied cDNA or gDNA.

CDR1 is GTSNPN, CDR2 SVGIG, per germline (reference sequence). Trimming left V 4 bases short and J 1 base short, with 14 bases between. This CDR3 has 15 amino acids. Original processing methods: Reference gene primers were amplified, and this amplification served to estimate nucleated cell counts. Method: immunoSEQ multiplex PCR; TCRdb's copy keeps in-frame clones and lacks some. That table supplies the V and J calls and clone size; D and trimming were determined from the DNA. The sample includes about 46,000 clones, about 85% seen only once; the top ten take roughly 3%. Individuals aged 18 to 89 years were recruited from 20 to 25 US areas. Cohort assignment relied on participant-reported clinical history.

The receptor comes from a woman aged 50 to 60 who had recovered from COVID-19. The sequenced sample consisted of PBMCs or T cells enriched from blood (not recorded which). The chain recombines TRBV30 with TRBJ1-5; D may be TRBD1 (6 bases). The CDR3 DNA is TGTGCCTGGACCCCGGGGGGCTTGAGCAATCAGCCCCAGCATTTT. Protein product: CAWTPGGLSNQPQHF.